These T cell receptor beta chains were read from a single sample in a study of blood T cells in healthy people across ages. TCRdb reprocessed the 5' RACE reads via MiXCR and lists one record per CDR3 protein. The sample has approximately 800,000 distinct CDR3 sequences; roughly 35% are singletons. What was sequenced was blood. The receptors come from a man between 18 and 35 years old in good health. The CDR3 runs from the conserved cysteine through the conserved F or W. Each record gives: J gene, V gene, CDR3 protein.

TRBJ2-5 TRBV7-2 CASSFVRAETQYF
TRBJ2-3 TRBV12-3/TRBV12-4 CASSIKLADTQYF
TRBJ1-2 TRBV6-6 CASTNPGQMWRYTF
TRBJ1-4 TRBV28 CASSFMEVNEKLFF
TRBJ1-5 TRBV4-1 CASSQEELGGNQPQHF
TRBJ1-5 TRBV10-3 CATRLAYSNQPQHF
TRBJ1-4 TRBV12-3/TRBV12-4 CASRQGKVEKLFF
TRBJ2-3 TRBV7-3 CASSFPDGGKDTQYF
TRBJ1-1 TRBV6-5 CASSYTPSRGSEAFF
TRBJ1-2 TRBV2 CASTGTGGSGSYGYTF
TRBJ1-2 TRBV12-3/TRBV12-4 CASTSRTGSNGYTF
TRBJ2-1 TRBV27 CASRTSGDEQFF
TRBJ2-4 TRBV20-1 CSALSLTMGTNEQYF
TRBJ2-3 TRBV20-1 CSAPKAGDVGDTQYF
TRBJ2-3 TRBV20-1 CSASVGGYTDTQYF
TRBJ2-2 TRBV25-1 CASSETGENTGELFF
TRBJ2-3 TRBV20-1 CSAGTGGLDTQYF
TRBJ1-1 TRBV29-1 CSVEGIGGGTEAFF
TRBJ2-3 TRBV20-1 CSARKDMGTDTQYF
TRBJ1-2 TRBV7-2 CAGTSRGSMRGYTF
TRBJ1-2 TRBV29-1 CSVSVEGCGGYTF
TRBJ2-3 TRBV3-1 CASSQAAGRSDTQYF
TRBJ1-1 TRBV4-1 CASSLEQGRVNTEAFF
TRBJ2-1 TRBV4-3 CASSQDLATSGETQFF
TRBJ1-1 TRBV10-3 CAIRRGAGEGVTEAFF
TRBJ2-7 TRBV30 CAWSVLKQGEQYF
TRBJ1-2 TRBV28 CASSLTGVGGHGYTF
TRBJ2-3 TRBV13 CASSPQEGSGTDTQYF
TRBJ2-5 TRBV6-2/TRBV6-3 CASSSRPQETQYF
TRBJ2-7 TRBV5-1 CASKGTALYEQYF
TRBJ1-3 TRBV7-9 CASSAGVNSGNTIYF
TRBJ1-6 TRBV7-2 CASSFGGGVLLHF
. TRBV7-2 CASSETSGGAKTQYF
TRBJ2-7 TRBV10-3 CAISESVAGGSYEQYF
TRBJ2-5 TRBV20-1 CSARGTSRETQYF
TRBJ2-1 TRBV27 CASSLGRYNEQFF
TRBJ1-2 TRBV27 CASSLAGGVHGYTF
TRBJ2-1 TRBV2 CANKLDQSSYNEQFF
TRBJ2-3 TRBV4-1 CASSPRLRGPLNTDTHYF
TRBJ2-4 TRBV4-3 CASSQEGSGGVAKNIQYF
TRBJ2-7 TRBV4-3 CASSQSRDYPGNEQYF